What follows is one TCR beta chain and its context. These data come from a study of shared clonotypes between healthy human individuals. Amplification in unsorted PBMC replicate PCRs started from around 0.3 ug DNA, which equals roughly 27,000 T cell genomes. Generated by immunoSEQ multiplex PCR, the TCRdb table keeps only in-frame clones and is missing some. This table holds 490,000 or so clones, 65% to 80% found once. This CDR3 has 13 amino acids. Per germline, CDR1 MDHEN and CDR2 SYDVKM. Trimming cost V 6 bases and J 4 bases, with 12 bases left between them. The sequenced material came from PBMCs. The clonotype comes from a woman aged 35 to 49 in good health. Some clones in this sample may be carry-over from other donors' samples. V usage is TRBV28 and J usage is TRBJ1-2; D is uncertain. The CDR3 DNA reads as TGTGCCAGCAGGACGCGGGTGGCCTATGGCTACACCTTC. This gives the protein CASRTRVAYGYTF.